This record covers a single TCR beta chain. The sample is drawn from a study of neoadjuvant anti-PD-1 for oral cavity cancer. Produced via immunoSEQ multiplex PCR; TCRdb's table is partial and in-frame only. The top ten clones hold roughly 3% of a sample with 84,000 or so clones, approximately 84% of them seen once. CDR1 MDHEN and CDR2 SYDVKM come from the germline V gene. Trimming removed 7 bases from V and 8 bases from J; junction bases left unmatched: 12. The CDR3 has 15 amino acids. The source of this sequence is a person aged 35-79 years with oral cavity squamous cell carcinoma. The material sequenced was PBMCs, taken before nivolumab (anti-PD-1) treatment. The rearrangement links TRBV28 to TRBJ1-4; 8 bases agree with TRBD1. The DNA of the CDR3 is TGTGCCAGCATGATCGGACAGGGCCGAACCGAAAAACTGTTTTTT. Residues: CASMIGQGRTEKLFF.